Presented here are 26 T cell receptor beta chains from one specimen sequenced in a study of regulatory T cells in long-lasting Graves disease. Sequencing libraries for TCR beta were prepared with iRepertoire HTBI primers and Arm-PCR of CDR3 regions. TCRdb ran MiXCR on the multiplex PCR reads and lists one entry per CDR3 protein. There are 620,000 or so distinct CDR3 sequences in the sample; about 15% occur only once, and more than 15% lies in the top ten. The sample's time point: newly diagnosed GD, antithyroid drugs for less than 3 months. There was RNA extracted from PBMCs, and the TCR library was made from it. This sample was shared with a second study, whose subject was T cells in Graves' hyperthyroidism and ophthalmopathy.

The sample here was peripheral blood mononuclear cells (PBMCs), taken at new diagnosis, from a patient treated with antithyroid drugs. The origin of the receptors is a woman under 40 with Graves disease.

There are a few counts of this clonotype. The chain employs TRBV30 and TRBJ1-2; the match to TRBD1 covers 8 bases. The length of the CDR3 is 14 residues. CDR1 GTSNPN and CDR2 SVGIG come from the germline V gene (reference sequence). Trimming removed 1 base from V and 1 base from J; junction bases left unmatched: 2. The chain's CDR3 is CAWSGGQVNYGYTF. DNA of the CDR3: TGTGCCTGGAGTGGGGGACAGGTTAACTATGGCTACACCTTC. The whole variable domain, filled in from reference TRBV30 and TRBJ1-2, reads SQTIHQWPATLVQPVGSPLSLECTVEGTSNPNLYWYRQAAGRGLQLLFYSVGIGQISSEVPQNLSASRPQDRQFILSSKKLLLSDSGFYLCAWSGGQVNYGYTFGSGTRLTVV.

The chain combines TRBV7-3 with TRBJ2-2; possibly TRBD2 for D (6 bases). Trimming removed 2 bases at V and 1 base at J, with 8 bases between. Germline loops: CDR1 SGHTA, CDR2 FQGTGA. The CDR3 is made up of 15 amino acids. The CDR3 spells CASSLAGRNTGELFF. The CDR3 DNA reads as TGTGCCAGCAGCTTAGCGGGGAGGAACACCGGGGAGCTGTTTTTT.

This clonotype was counted at least ten times. J is TRBJ2-2 and V is TRBV30, with 12 bases aligning to TRBD2. This CDR3 is 15 amino acids long. J gave up 3 bases and V 4 bases, and 3 bases lay outside the gene matches. Germline V gives CDR1 GTSNPN, CDR2 SVGIG (reference sequence). CDR3 DNA sequence: TGTGCCTGGAAGGCTAGCGGGAGGGACACCGGGGAGCTGTTTTTT. This codes for CAWKASGRDTGELFF.

The chain employs TRBV20-1 and TRBJ2-3, with TRBD2 matching over 7 bases. The V segment lost 1 base and the J segment 1 base; nucleotides outside the gene matches: 5. The CDR3 spans 15 residues. The germline gives CDR1 DFQATT, CDR2 SNEGSKA (reference sequence). CDR3 nucleotides: TGCAGTGCTAGAGGGACCGCGGGAGGCACAGATACGCAGTATTTT. It encodes CSARGTAGGTDTQYF.

At least ten counts were recorded for this clonotype. DNA for the CDR3: TGTGCCAGCAGTTTACCGGGGCCGAACACTGAAGCTTTCTTT. Protein product: CASSLPGPNTEAFF. The genes are TRBV12-3 or TRBV12-4 and TRBJ1-1, with D possibly being TRBD1 (5 bases). V was shortened by 2 bases and J by 1 base, with 8 bases between the two germline ends. This CDR3 is built from 14 residues.

This clonotype was counted ten times or more. The V gene is TRBV7-2, the J gene TRBJ2-1; D gene unclear. Germline lookup yields CDR1 SGHTA and CDR2 FQGNSA. Between the trimmed V and J ends, which lost 1 base and 5 bases, there was a span of 9 bases. The length of the CDR3 is 14 residues. CDR3 in amino acids: CASSLVFSNNEQFF. The CDR3 DNA is TGTGCCAGCAGCTTAGTGTTTAGCAACAATGAGCAGTTCTTC.

V gene TRBV24-1 combines with J gene TRBJ2-5; the match to TRBD1 covers 12 bases. The junction had 10 bases not matched to a gene; V was cut back by 4 bases and J by 5 bases. The CDR3 contains 17 residues. Germline loops: CDR1 KGHDR, CDR2 SFDVKD. CDR3 protein: CATSESQGTGGLETQYF. The CDR3 DNA sequence: TGTGCCACCAGTGAATCCCAAGGGACAGGGGGCTTGGAGACCCAGTACTTC.

This clonotype has at least ten counts. The CDR3 sequence is CASSLQGRSPLHF. The CDR3 region has the DNA TGTGCCAGCAGTTTGCAGGGTCGTTCACCCCTCCACTTT. The chain combines TRBV12-3 or TRBV12-4 with TRBJ1-6; D may be TRBD1 (5 bases). V dropped 3 bases and J dropped 9 bases, with 9 bases sitting between them. There are 13 residues in the CDR3.

Points on this clonotype: One end of the junction does not line up with germline, which may come from a read error. The rearrangement uses TRBV7-3 and TRBJ2-1; no definite D call. The CDR3 runs 10 residues. Germline CDR1 is SGHTA and CDR2 is FQGTGA. CDR3 protein: CASTLDGQFF. The CDR3 DNA sequence: TGTGCTAGCACGTTGGACGGGCAGTTCTTC. Full variable domain (missing parts from reference TRBV7-3 and TRBJ2-1): GAGVSQTPSNKVTEKGKYVELRCDPISGHTALYWYRQSLGQGPEFLIYFQGTGAADDSGLPNDRFFAVRPEGSVSTLKIQRTERGDSAVYLCASTLDGQFFGPGTRLTVL.

This clonotype was seen many times. V usage is TRBV11-2 and J usage is TRBJ2-1, with TRBD1 as a possible D gene (6 bases). Germline assignment: CDR1 SGHAT and CDR2 FQNNGV. The CDR3 totals 16 residues. Trimming took 5 bases from V and 0 from J, leaving 14 bases between them. CDR3 bases: TGTGCCAGCAGCGGGGTGGACAGACACTCCTACAATGAGCAGTTCTTC. This gives the protein CASSGVDRHSYNEQFF.

Only a few counts were recorded for this clonotype. The V gene is TRBV19, the J gene TRBJ2-5, with 9 positions matching TRBD1. Trimming cost V 6 bases and J 3 bases; bases outside gene matches: 5. CDR3 length: 14 amino acids. The germline CDR1 and CDR2 sequences are LNHDA and SQIVND (reference sequence). For the CDR3, the DNA is TGTGCCAGTAGCTCGGGACAGGGTAAAGAGACCCAGTACTTC. Encoded protein: CASSSGQGKETQYF.

In this sample, this clonotype turned up a few times. V and J are TRBV7-9 and TRBJ2-1; a weak D match, TRBD2 (6 bases). The V end was cut by 5 bases, the J end by 6 bases, with 17 bases between. Germline values: CDR1 SEHNR, CDR2 FQNEAQ (reference sequence). This CDR3 is built from 15 residues. CDR3 sequence (DNA): TGTGCCAGCAGCCATCAGCGGGTCCGAGGCAATGAGCAGTTCTTC. Protein: CASSHQRVRGNEQFF.

There are many counts of this clonotype. This chain's CDR3 is CASSLMWALGSGYTF. DNA for the CDR3: TGTGCCAGCAGCTTAATGTGGGCGCTGGGTAGTGGCTACACCTTC. The chain carries TRBV7-2 and TRBJ1-2; D remains ambiguous. The CDR3 length is 15 residues. With 2 bases removed from V and 7 bases from J, the gap between germline ends came to 17 bases. Germline V gene lookup returns CDR1 SGHTA and CDR2 FQGNSA. Drawing the rest from reference TRBV7-2 and TRBJ1-2, the complete variable domain is GAGVSQSPSNKVTEKGKDVELRCDPISGHTALYWYRQSLGQGLEFLIYFQGNSAPDKSGLPSDRFSAERTGGSVSTLTIQRTQQEDSAVYLCASSLMWALGSGYTFGSGTRLTVV.

In its sample, this clonotype was seen many times. The V gene is TRBV20-1, the J gene TRBJ2-1, with a weak D call TRBD1 (5 bases). Germline lookup yields CDR1 DFQATT and CDR2 SNEGSKA (reference sequence). Deletions cut 6 bases from V and 10 bases from J, with 13 bases between. This CDR3 is 11 amino acids long. In nucleotides, the CDR3 is TGCAGTGCCGACCATAGGGGCGAGCAGTTCTTC. Its translation: CSADHRGEQFF.

This clonotype was seen ten or more times. The chain uses TRBV30 and TRBJ2-7, with D perhaps TRBD1 (5 bases). Deletions cut 2 bases from V and 7 bases from J, with 12 bases between. Germline lookup yields CDR1 GTSNPN and CDR2 SVGIG (reference sequence). The CDR3 is made up of 12 amino acids. This CDR3 reads CAWSPRGREQYF. The CDR3 DNA reads as TGTGCCTGGAGTCCTAGGGGTCGGGAGCAGTACTTC.

For this clonotype: This may arise from a read error, as a much more abundant clone is one base away. The gene calls are TRBV28 and TRBJ1-2; D is unresolved. Germline values: CDR1 MDHEN, CDR2 SYDVKM. This CDR3 has 13 residues. Deletions cut 1 base from V and 8 bases from J, with 11 bases between. Here the CDR3 DNA reads TGTGCCAGCAGTTTATCTAAGGGCCACGGCTACACCTTC. This encodes CASSLSKGHGYTF.

A few counts support this clonotype. The chain couples TRBV7-2 to TRBJ2-1, with TRBD2 identical over 10 bases. Germline V gives CDR1 SGHTA, CDR2 FQGNSA. V shed 5 bases and J 7 bases; nucleotides not matched to a gene: 8. CDR3 size: 15 residues. CDR3 coding DNA: TGTGCCAGCAGCATCGCTAGCGGGAGTCGAAATGAGCAGTTCTTC. Amino acids: CASSIASGSRNEQFF.

The chain joins TRBV20-1 to TRBJ2-7; D may be TRBD2 (6 bases). The CDR3 spans 15 residues. V dropped 4 bases and J dropped 0 bases, with 16 bases sitting between them. Looked up from germline, CDR1 is DFQATT and CDR2 is SNEGSKA (reference sequence). CDR3: CSATRREKSSYEQYF. In DNA form, the CDR3 reads TGCAGTGCTACCAGACGGGAGAAAAGCTCCTACGAGCAGTACTTC.

This chain uses TRBV9 with TRBJ1-1; D uncertain. Germline assignment: CDR1 SGDLS and CDR2 YYNGEE. The CDR3 has 14 amino acids. V dropped 0 bases and J dropped 2 bases, with 8 bases sitting between them. The CDR3 DNA reads as TGTGCCAGCAGCGTAGAGTGGCGCAACACTGAAGCTTTCTTT. Translating it yields CASSVEWRNTEAFF.

This clonotype was seen at least ten times. The chain uses TRBV2 and TRBJ2-7; D possibly corresponds to TRBD2 (5 bases). Germline-derived CDR1 and CDR2 are SNHLY and FYNNEI. V dropped 6 bases and J dropped 3 bases, with 24 bases sitting between them. This CDR3 spans 17 amino acids. The CDR3 protein is CASRAPSGRPMIYEQYF. CDR3 DNA: TGTGCCAGCAGGGCCCCAAGCGGAAGGCCGATGATCTACGAGCAGTACTTC.

The chain uses TRBV10-3 and TRBJ2-1; D is uncertain. V shed 8 bases and J shed 3 bases, with 11 bases lying between them. There are 13 residues in the CDR3. Germline CDR1 is ENHRY and CDR2 is SYGVKD. CDR3 in amino acids: CAISRELYNEQFF. DNA of the CDR3: TGTGCCATCTCTCGAGAACTCTACAATGAGCAGTTCTTC.

The table lists this clonotype with many counts. The V and J genes are TRBV7-9 and TRBJ2-5; D gene uncertain. V gave up 3 bases and J gave up 0 bases, with 8 bases separating them. This CDR3 region has 14 residues. The V gene's germline CDR1 is SEHNR and CDR2 FQNEAQ (reference sequence). The CDR3 region is CASSFQAYQETQYF. The CDR3 region has the DNA TGTGCCAGCAGCTTCCAGGCATACCAAGAGACCCAGTACTTC.

The rearrangement joins TRBV2 to TRBJ2-3; weak D call: TRBD1 (6 bases). The CDR3 contains 14 residues. Germline V gene sequence: CDR1 SNHLY, CDR2 FYNNEI. Trimming pared 4 bases from V and 3 bases from J, leaving 11 bases between. The CDR3 is CASSVGQITDTQYF. The CDR3 DNA is TGTGCCAGCAGTGTCGGACAGATTACAGATACGCAGTATTTT. Variable domain in full (rest from reference TRBV2 and TRBJ2-3): EPEVTQTPSHQVTQMGQEVILRCVPISNHLYFYWYRQILGQKVEFLVSFYNNEISEKSEIFDDQFSVERPDGSNFTLKIRSTKLEDSAMYFCASSVGQITDTQYFGPGTRLTVL.

This clonotype was counted many times. The CDR3 loop is CASSRQEGVYGYTF. CDR3 nucleotide sequence: TGTGCCAGCAGTCGACAGGAGGGGGTCTATGGCTACACCTTC. The chain combines TRBV6-1 with TRBJ1-2; tentatively, D is TRBD1 (6 bases). Germline CDR1 is MNHNS and CDR2 is SASEGT. V dropped 5 bases and J dropped 4 bases, with 14 bases sitting between them. This CDR3 is 14 amino acids long.

This clonotype was counted at least ten times. The chain carries TRBV28 and TRBJ2-6, with D possibly TRBD2 on 5 matching bases. V gave up 4 bases and J gave up 2 bases, with 21 bases separating them. The CDR3 has 19 residues. Germline values: CDR1 MDHEN, CDR2 SYDVKM. The CDR3 here is CASSSPPGSLSAGANVLTF. The DNA for the CDR3 is TGTGCCAGCAGTTCTCCCCCGGGATCCCTCTCAGCTGGGGCCAACGTCCTGACTTTC.

This clonotype was observed many times. This chain links TRBV20-1 with TRBJ1-1; D is unresolved. The germline gives CDR1 DFQATT, CDR2 SNEGSKA (reference sequence). The CDR3 contains 12 residues. Trimming left V 6 bases short and J 0 bases short, with 8 bases between. CDR3 protein: CSALGMNTEAFF. The CDR3 coding sequence is TGCAGTGCCTTGGGGATGAACACTGAAGCTTTCTTT.